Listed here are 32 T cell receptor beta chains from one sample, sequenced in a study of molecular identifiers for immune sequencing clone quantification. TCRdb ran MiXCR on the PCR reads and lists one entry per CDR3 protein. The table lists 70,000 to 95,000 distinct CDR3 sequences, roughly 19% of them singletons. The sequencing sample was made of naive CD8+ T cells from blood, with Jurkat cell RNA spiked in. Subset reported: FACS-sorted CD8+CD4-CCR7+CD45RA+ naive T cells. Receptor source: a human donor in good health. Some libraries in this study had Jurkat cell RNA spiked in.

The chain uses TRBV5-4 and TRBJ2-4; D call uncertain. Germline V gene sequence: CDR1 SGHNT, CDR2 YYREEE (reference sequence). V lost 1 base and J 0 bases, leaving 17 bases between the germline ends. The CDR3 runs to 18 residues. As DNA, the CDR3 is TGTGCCAGCAGCTTGTTTTTACCAGAAGCTCTAGCCAAAAACATTCAGTACTTC. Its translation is CASSLFLPEALAKNIQYF. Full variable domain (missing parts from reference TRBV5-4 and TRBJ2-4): ETGVTQSPTHLIKTRGQQVTLRCSSQSGHNTVSWYQQALGQGPQFIFQYYREEENGRGNFPPRFSGLQFPNYSSELNVNALELDDSALYLCASSLFLPEALAKNIQYFGAGTRLSVL.

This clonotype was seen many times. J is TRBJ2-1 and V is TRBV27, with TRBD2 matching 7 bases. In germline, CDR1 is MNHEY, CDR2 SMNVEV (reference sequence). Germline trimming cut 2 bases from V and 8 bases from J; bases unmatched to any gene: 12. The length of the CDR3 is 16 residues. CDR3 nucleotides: TGTGCCAGCAGTTTACTGGGCGTGGGAGGGGCAGATGAGCAGTTCTTC. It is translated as CASSLLGVGGADEQFF.

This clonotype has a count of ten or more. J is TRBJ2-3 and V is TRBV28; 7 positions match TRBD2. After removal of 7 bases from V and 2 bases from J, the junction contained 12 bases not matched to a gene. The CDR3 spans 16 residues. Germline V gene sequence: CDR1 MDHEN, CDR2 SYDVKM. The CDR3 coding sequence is TGTGCCAGCACCAAAATAGCGGGCGTTATCACAGATACGCAGTATTTT. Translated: CASTKIAGVITDTQYF.

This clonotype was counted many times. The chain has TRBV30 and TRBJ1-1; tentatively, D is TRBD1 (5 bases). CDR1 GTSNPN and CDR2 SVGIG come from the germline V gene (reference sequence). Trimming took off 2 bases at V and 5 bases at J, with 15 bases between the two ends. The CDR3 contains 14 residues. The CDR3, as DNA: TGTGCCTGGAGTTTGGCCGGGGGGTGGACTGAAGCTTTCTTT. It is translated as CAWSLAGGWTEAFF.

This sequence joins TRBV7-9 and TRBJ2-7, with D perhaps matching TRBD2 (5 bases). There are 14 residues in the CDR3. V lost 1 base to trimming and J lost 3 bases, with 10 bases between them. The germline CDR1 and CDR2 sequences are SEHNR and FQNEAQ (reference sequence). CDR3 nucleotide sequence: TGTGCCAGCAGCTTAGACGGAACTAGCTACGAGCAGTACTTC. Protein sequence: CASSLDGTSYEQYF.

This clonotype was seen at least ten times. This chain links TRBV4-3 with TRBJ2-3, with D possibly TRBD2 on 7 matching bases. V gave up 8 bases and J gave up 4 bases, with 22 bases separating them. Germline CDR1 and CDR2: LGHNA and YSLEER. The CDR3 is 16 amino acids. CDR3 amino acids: CASRPRVGGPSDTQYF. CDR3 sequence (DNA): TGCGCCAGCCGCCCCCGGGTGGGGGGGCCCTCAGATACGCAGTATTTT.

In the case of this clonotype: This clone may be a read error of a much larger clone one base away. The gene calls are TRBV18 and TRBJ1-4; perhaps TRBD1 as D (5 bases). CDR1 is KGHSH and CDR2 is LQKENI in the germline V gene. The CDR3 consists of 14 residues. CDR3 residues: CTSSPTVDEEKLFF. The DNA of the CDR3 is TGTACCAGCTCACCGACAGTGGATGAAGAAAAACTGTTTTTT.

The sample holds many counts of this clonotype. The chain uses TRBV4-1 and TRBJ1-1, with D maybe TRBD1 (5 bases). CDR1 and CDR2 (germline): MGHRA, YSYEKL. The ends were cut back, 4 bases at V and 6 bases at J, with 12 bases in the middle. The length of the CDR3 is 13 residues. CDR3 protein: CASSPDRIPEAFF. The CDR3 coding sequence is TGCGCCAGCAGCCCCGACAGAATCCCTGAAGCTTTCTTT.

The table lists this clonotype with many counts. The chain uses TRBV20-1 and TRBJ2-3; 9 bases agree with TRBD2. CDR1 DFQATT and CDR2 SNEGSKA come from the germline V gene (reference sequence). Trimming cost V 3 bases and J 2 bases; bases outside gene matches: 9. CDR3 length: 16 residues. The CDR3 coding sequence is TGCAGTGCTAGGGGACCCCTAGCGGGAACCACAGATACGCAGTATTTT. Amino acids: CSARGPLAGTTDTQYF.

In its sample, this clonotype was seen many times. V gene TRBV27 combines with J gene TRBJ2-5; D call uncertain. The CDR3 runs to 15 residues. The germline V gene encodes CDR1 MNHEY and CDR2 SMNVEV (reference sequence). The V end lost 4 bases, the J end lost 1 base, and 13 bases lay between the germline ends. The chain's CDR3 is CASSSLSRLQETQYF. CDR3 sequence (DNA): TGTGCCAGCAGTTCACTCTCGCGCCTCCAAGAGACCCAGTACTTC.

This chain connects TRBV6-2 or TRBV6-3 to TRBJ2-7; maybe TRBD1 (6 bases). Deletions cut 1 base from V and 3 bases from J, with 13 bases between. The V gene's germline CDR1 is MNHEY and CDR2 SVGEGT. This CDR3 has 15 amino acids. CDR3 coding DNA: TGTGCCAGCAGTTACTTAACGGGACAAGACTACGAGCAGTACTTC. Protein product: CASSYLTGQDYEQYF.

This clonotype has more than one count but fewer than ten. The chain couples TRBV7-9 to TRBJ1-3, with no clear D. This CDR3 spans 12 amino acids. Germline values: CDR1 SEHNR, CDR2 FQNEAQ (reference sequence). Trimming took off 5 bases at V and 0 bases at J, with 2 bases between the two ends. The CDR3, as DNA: TGTGCCAGCAGCATCTCTGGAAACACCATATATTTT. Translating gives CASSISGNTIYF.

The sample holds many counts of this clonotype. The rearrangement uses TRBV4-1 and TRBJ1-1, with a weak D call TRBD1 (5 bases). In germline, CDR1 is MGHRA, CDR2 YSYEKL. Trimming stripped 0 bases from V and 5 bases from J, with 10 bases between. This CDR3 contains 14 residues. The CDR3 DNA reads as TGCGCCAGCAGCCAAGAGAGGGGACGGACTGAAGCTTTCTTT. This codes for CASSQERGRTEAFF.

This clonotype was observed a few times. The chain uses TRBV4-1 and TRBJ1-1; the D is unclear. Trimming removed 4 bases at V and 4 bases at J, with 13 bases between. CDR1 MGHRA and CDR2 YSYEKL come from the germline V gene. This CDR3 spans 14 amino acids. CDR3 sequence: CASSRKDDSTEAFF. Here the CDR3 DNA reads TGCGCCAGCAGCCGGAAGGACGATAGCACTGAAGCTTTCTTT.

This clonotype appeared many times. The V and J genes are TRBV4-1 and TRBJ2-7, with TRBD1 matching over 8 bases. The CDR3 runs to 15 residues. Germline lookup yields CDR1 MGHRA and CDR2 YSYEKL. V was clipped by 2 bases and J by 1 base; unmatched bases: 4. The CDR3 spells CASSQIRTGSYEQYF. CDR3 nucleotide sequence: TGCGCCAGCAGCCAAATTAGGACAGGGTCCTACGAGCAGTACTTC.

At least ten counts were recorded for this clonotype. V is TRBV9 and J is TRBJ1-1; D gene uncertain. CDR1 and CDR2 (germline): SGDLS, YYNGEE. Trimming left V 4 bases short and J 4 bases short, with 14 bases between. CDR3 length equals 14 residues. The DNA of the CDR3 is TGTGCCAGCAGCCTCACCAGGAGCGCCACTGAAGCTTTCTTT. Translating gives CASSLTRSATEAFF.

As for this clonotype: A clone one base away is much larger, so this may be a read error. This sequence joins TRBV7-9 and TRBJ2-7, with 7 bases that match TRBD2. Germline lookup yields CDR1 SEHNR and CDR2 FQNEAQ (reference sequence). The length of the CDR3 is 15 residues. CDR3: CVSSHGWEGAYEQYF. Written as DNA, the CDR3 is TGTGTCAGCAGCCATGGGTGGGAGGGCGCCTACGAGCAGTACTTC.

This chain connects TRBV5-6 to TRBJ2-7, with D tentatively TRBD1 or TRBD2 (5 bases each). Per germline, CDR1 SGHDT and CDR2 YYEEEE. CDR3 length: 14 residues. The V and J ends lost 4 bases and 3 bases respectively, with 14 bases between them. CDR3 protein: CASSQMGTFYEQYF. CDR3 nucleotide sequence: TGTGCCAGCAGCCAAATGGGGACCTTCTACGAGCAGTACTTC. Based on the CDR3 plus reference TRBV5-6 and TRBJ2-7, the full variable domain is DAGVTQSPTHLIKTRGQQVTLRCSPKSGHDTVSWYQQALGQGPQFIFQYYEEEERQRGNFPDRFSGHQFPNYSSELNVNALLLGDSALYLCASSQMGTFYEQYFGPGTRLTVT.

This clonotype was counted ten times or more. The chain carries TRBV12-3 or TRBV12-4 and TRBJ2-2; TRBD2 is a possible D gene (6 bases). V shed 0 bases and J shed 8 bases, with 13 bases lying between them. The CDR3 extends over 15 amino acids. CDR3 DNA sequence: TGTGCCAGCAGTTTAGCGACTAGTCCCGGGGGGGAGCTGTTTTTT. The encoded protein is CASSLATSPGGELFF.

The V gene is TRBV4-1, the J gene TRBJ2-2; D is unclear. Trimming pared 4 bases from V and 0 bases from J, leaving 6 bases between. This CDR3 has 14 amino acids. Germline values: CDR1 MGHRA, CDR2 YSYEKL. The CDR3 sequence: CASSPVANTGELFF. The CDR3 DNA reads TGCGCCAGCAGCCCTGTAGCGAACACCGGGGAGCTGTTTTTT.

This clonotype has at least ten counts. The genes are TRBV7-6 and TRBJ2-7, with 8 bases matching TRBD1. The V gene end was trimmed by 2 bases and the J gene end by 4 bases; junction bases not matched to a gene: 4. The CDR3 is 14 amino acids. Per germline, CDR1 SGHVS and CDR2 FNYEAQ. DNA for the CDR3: TGTGCCAGCAGCTTATCAGGGGGCGTGTACGAGCAGTACTTC. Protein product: CASSLSGGVYEQYF.

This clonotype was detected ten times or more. CDR3 protein: CASSPGTGGFSNQPQHF. The CDR3 nucleotides are TGTGCCAGCAGCCCCGGGACAGGGGGCTTCAGCAATCAGCCCCAGCATTTT. The V call is TRBV7-8, the J call TRBJ1-5; 12 bases fit TRBD1. V gave up 5 bases and J gave up 1 base; unmatched junction bases: 6. Germline CDR1 and CDR2: SGHVS and FQNEAQ. This CDR3 contains 17 residues. The complete variable domain, with remaining parts taken from reference TRBV7-8 and TRBJ1-5, reads GAGVSQSPRYKVAKRGQDVALRCDPISGHVSLFWYQQALGQGPEFLTYFQNEAQLDKSGLPSDRFFAERPEGSVSTLKIQRTQQEDSAVYLCASSPGTGGFSNQPQHFGDGTRLSIL.

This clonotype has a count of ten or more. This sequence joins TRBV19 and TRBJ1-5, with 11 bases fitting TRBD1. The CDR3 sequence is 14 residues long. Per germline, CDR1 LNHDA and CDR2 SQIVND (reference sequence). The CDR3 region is CASGTGGSNQPQHF. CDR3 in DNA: TGTGCTAGTGGGACAGGGGGTTCCAATCAGCCCCAGCATTTT.

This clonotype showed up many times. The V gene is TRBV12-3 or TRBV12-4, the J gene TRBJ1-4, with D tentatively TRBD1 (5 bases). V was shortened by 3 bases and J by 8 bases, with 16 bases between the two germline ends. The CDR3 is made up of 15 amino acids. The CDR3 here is CASSFRGRREEKLFF. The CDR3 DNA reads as TGTGCCAGCAGTTTCCGGGGACGCCGCGAGGAAAAACTGTTTTTT.

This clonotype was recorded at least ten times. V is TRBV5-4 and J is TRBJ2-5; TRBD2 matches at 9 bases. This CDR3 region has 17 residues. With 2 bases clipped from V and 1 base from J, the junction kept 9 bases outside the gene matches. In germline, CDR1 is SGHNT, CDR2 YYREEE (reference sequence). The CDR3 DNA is TGTGCCAGCAGCTTCGAACCTAGACTAGCGGTCCAAGAGACCCAGTACTTC. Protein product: CASSFEPRLAVQETQYF.

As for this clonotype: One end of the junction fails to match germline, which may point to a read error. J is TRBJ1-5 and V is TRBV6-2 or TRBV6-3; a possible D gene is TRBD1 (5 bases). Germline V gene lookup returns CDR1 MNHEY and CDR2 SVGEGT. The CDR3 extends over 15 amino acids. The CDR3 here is CAGSYGTGFGQPRHF. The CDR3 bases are TGTGCCGGCAGTTACGGGACGGGCTTTGGGCAGCCCCGGCATTTT.

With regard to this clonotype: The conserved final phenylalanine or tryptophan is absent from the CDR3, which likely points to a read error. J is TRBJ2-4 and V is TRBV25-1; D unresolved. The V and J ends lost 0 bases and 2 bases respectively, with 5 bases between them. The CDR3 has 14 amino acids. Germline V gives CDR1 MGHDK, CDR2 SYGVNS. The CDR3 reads CASSEYRTKNIQYL. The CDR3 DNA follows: TGTGCCAGCAGTGAATATCGGACCAAAAACATTCAGTACCTC.

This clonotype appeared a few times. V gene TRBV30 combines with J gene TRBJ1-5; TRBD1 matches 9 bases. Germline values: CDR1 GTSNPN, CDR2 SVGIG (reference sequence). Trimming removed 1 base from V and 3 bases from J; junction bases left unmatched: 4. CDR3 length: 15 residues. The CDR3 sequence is CAWSAGTGSNQPQHF. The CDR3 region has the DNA TGTGCCTGGAGTGCCGGGACAGGGTCCAATCAGCCCCAGCATTTT.

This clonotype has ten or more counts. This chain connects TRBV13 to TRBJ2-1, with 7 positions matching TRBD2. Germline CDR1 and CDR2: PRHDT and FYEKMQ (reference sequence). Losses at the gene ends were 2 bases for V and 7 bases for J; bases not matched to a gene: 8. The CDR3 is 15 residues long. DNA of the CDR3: TGTGCCAGCAGCTTAACCGAGACTAGCTGGAATGAGCAGTTCTTC. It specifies CASSLTETSWNEQFF.

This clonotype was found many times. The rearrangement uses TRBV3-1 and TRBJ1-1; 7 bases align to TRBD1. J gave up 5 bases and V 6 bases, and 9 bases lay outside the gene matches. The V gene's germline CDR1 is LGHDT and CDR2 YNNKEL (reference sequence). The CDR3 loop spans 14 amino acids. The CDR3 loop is CASSITGVWTEAFF. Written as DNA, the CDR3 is TGTGCCAGCAGTATCACAGGGGTTTGGACTGAAGCTTTCTTT.

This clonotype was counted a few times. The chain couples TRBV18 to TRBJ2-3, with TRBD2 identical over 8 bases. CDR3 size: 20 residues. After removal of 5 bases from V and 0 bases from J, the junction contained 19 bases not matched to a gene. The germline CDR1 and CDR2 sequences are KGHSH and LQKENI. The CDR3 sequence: CASSTTAGVGLARSTDTQYF. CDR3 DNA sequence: TGTGCCAGCTCAACCACGGCCGGGGTCGGACTAGCCCGAAGCACAGATACGCAGTATTTT.

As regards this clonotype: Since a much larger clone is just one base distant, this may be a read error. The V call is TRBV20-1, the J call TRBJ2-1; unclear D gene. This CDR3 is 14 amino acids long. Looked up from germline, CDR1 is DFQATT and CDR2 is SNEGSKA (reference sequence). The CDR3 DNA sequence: TGCAGTGCTAGAGACTCTCACCAGCTCTATGAGCAGCTCTTC. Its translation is CSARDSHQLYEQLF.